Listed here are 9 T cell receptor beta chains from one sample, sequenced in a study of monozygotic twins with inflammatory bowel disease. TCRdb reworked the 5' RACE reads into one entry per CDR3 protein, no DNA. The listing records 140,000 to 150,000 distinct CDR3 sequences. Sequencing was carried out using blood. The receptors stem from a human donor with ulcerative colitis or Crohn's disease, or a healthy co-twin of an affected twin (not recorded which).

This CDR3 is CASSSPAAKNIQYF. The V and J genes are TRBV6-5 and TRBJ2-4. Per germline, CDR1 MNHEY and CDR2 SVGAGI. The CDR3 extends over 14 amino acids.

This chain joins TRBV20-1 and TRBJ2-1; as DNA is missing, the TRBD2 call by TCRdb cannot be tested. Germline V gives CDR1 DFQATT, CDR2 SNEGSKA (reference sequence). There are 18 residues in the CDR3. CDR3 residues: CSARAGSGRAEHHNEQFF.

The V call is TRBV12-3 or TRBV12-4, the J call TRBJ1-5. The CDR3 has 13 amino acids. This chain's CDR3 is CASSLTEGQPQHF.

The chain uses TRBV29-1 and TRBJ1-1; the TCRdb D gene call, TRBD1, has no DNA to confirm it. Germline values: CDR1 SQVTM, CDR2 ANQGSEA. This CDR3 has 11 residues. CDR3 in amino acids: CSAGARETAFF.

This rearrangement joins TRBV7-9 to TRBJ1-1; the D gene TCRdb calls, TRBD1, cannot be checked with no DNA. Germline CDR1 SEHNR, CDR2 FQNEAQ (reference sequence). The CDR3 is 15 amino acids. This CDR3 reads CASSVDRIMNTEAFF.

The chain uses TRBV7-9 and TRBJ1-5; TCRdb designates TRBD1, a call that cannot be tested without DNA. Per the germline V gene, CDR1 is SEHNR and CDR2 is FQNEAQ (reference sequence). This CDR3 spans 15 amino acids. The CDR3 protein is CASSSSTGSNQPQHF. Full variable domain (rest looked up from reference TRBV7-9 and TRBJ1-5): DTGVSQNPRHKITKRGQNVTFRCDPISEHNRLYWYRQTLGQGPEFLTYFQNEAQLEKSRLLSDRFSAERPKGSFSTLEIQRTEQGDSAMYLCASSSSTGSNQPQHFGDGTRLSIL.

The rearrangement links TRBV20-1 to TRBJ1-2. CDR1 is DFQATT, CDR2 SNEGSKA, per germline (reference sequence). CDR3 length: 13 residues. CDR3 region: CSAGGQTNYGYTF.

The rearrangement joins TRBV12-3 or TRBV12-4 to TRBJ1-5; TCRdb's D call, TRBD1, is unchecked because there is no DNA. The CDR3 is 14 residues long. The CDR3 here is CASSRTGSNQPQHF.

The V gene is TRBV6-2 or TRBV6-3, the J gene TRBJ2-3. Germline V gene lookup returns CDR1 MNHEY and CDR2 SVGEGT. The CDR3 covers 14 residues. The CDR3 loop reads CASSYMVGTDTQYF.